The sequence of this TCR beta chain was determined in a study of T cell clonality in common variable immunodeficiency. V was trimmed by 0 bases and J by 4 bases, leaving 6 bases between them. Germline CDR1 is PRHDT and CDR2 is FYEKMQ (reference sequence). The CDR3 totals 13 residues. Patients and controls were mostly of Caucasian heritage. Sequencing was performed with immunoSEQ multiplex PCR; in TCRdb, only in-frame clones are kept and a portion is missing. This repertoire holds 40,000 to 50,000 clones, and none appear only once. Findings and limits, study-wide: What drives increased CVID clonality needs T cell subpopulation sequencing. Repertoire-complication correlations in CVID were limited by patient heterogeneity. Compared with healthy controls, CVID subjects showed increased TCRbeta clonality, mostly in about a third.

There are many counts of this clone. Its antigen is still unknown. Read sequence stops 3 residues before the CDR3 end, and the germline J gene provides the missing end. Sequencing was performed on peripheral blood mononuclear cells. This receptor was obtained from a person aged 18 to 70 in good health. The genes are TRBV13 and TRBJ1-2; D unresolved. This CDR3 is CASSLGTTYGYTF. Incomplete CDR3 DNA: TGTGCCAGCAGCTTAGGGACAACCTATGGC.